This T cell receptor (beta chain) was recorded in a study of beta chain features in type 1 diabetes. Study observations and caveats: The naive, central memory and Treg TCRB repertoires looked more alike in patients than they did in healthy donors. For type 1 diabetes patients, VDJ junctions showed fewer insertions and more deletions.

Expressed TCRB transcripts were sequenced after all isolated RNA was converted to cDNA. Method: immunoSEQ multiplex PCR; TCRdb's copy keeps in-frame clones and lacks some. The sample holds about 44,000 clones; about half are singletons and the top ten take over 2%. To note about this clone: Its cognate antigen is unknown.

There was one heparinised blood draw per donor, averaging approximately 120 mL. The CDR3 is made up of 14 amino acids. Trimming cost V 7 bases and J 9 bases; bases outside gene matches: 9. CDR1 is SQVTM, CDR2 ANQGSEA, per germline. This chain uses TRBV29-1 with TRBJ2-1, with 13 bases lining up with TRBD2. This sequence was found in a woman aged 18-29 years in good health. Specimen: Tregs from blood. In DNA, the CDR3 is TGCAGCGGAGAACAGTGGACTAGCGGGAGTGAGCAGTTCTTC. Residues: CSGEQWTSGSEQFF.